The rows below give T cell receptor beta chains drawn from one sample of a study of CD4 T cells in relation to SARS-CoV-2 and coronaviruses. Sequencing was performed with immunoSEQ multiplex PCR; in TCRdb, only in-frame clones are kept and a portion is missing. The data show roughly 21,000 clones, approximately 76% seen once. Their antigens remain unidentified. The sequencing input was CD4+ T cells from PBMCs, cultured in vitro. The receptors derive from a human donor in good health. Both conserved end residues are part of each CDR3. The order of the fields is clone size, V gene, J gene, D gene, CDR3 DNA, CDR3 protein. A D gene is named only where the DNA matches it firmly. Clone sizes are given selectively: once, few, many, or a class where the clone is expanded.

clone size: NA
V gene: TRBV19
J gene: TRBJ2-7
D gene: NA
CDR3 DNA: TGTGCCAGTAGTATTGGGGGAACCTCCTACGAGCAGTACTTC
CDR3 protein: CASSIGGTSYEQYF

clone size: few
V gene: TRBV2
J gene: TRBJ1-5
D gene: NA
CDR3 DNA: TGTGCCAGCAGTTCCGGGCCGTCACCGAGCAATCAGCCCCAGCATTTT
CDR3 protein: CASSSGPSPSNQPQHF

clone size: NA
V gene: TRBV19
J gene: TRBJ2-7
D gene: NA
CDR3 DNA: TGTGCCAGTAGTGTCGGGACCGGGGGCCTGTACGAGCAGTACTTC
CDR3 protein: CASSVGTGGLYEQYF

clone size: NA
V gene: TRBV5-1
J gene: TRBJ2-3
D gene: NA
CDR3 DNA: TGCGCCAGCAGTTCTACCGGGACCCCCCCGGGCCCCACAGATACGCAGTATTTT
CDR3 protein: CASSSTGTPPGPTDTQYF

clone size: NA
V gene: TRBV28
J gene: TRBJ2-7
D gene: TRBD2
CDR3 DNA: TGTGCCAGCAGTTCCCCGGGGACTAGTAGGAAGTACGAGCAGTACTTC
CDR3 protein: CASSSPGTSRKYEQYF

clone size: NA
V gene: TRBV2
J gene: TRBJ2-1
D gene: NA
CDR3 DNA: TGTGCCAGCAGCCTCGGTCCGAGCCTTAACAATGAGCAGTTCTTC
CDR3 protein: CASSLGPSLNNEQFF

clone size: NA
V gene: TRBV2
J gene: TRBJ1-3
D gene: NA
CDR3 DNA: TGTGCCAGCAGTGACGAGGTCTCTGGAAACACCATATATTTT
CDR3 protein: CASSDEVSGNTIYF

clone size: NA
V gene: TRBV19
J gene: TRBJ2-7
D gene: TRBD2
CDR3 DNA: TGTGCCAGTAGTCTGGGACTAGCGGGAGGGCCAGTCGCCGAGCAGTACTTC
CDR3 protein: CASSLGLAGGPVAEQYF

clone size: NA
V gene: TRBV5-5
J gene: TRBJ1-1
D gene: NA
CDR3 DNA: TGTGCCAGCAGCTTGAGTCCGAGTGTGCCTGAAGCTTTCTTT
CDR3 protein: CASSLSPSVPEAFF

clone size: few
V gene: TRBV19
J gene: TRBJ1-3
D gene: TRBD1
CDR3 DNA: TGTGCCAGTAGTATTTGGGGACAGGGCCTAATCTCTGGAAACACCATATATTTT
CDR3 protein: CASSIWGQGLISGNTIYF

clone size: NA
V gene: TRBV5-1
J gene: TRBJ1-2
D gene: NA
CDR3 DNA: TGCGCCAGCAGCTTGGAGGGAGTGGCCCGGGGCTACACCTTC
CDR3 protein: CASSLEGVARGYTF

clone size: NA
V gene: TRBV19
J gene: TRBJ2-1
D gene: TRBD2
CDR3 DNA: TGTGCCAGTAGTAAAGGTTTTACAGCGGGAGGGAACAATGAGCAGTTCTTC
CDR3 protein: CASSKGFTAGGNNEQFF

clone size: NA
V gene: TRBV2
J gene: TRBJ2-7
D gene: TRBD2
CDR3 DNA: TGTGCCAGCAGCGCTTTGACTAGCGGGGCTTCCTACGAGCAGTACTTC
CDR3 protein: CASSALTSGASYEQYF

clone size: NA
V gene: TRBV12-5
J gene: TRBJ1-2
D gene: NA
CDR3 DNA: TGTGCTAGTGCCCCGCAACCAGGGCCCTATGGCTACACCTTC
CDR3 protein: CASAPQPGPYGYTF

clone size: NA
V gene: TRBV6-5
J gene: TRBJ1-1
D gene: NA
CDR3 DNA: TGTGCCAGCAGTTTCCAGGGGAACACTGAAGCTTTCTTT
CDR3 protein: CASSFQGNTEAFF

clone size: NA
V gene: TRBV28
J gene: TRBJ1-2
D gene: NA
CDR3 DNA: TGTGCCAGCAGTTTGGCGGGCGTTGACTATGGCTACACCTTC
CDR3 protein: CASSLAGVDYGYTF

clone size: NA
V gene: TRBV3-1/TRBV3-2
J gene: TRBJ2-2
D gene: NA
CDR3 DNA: TGTGCCAGCAGCCAGTCGGGGCAGACCGGGGAGCTGTTTTTT
CDR3 protein: CASSQSGQTGELFF